The 23 T cell receptor beta chains in this list originate from one sample, sequenced in a study of Ad26.COV2.S vaccination and SARS-CoV-2 variants. Stated treatment: around 19 received Ad26.COV2.S at low or high dose, single or two shots; five or six received placebo; per-sample allocation not given. Collection of samples fell on day 63 after the first vaccine or placebo injection. Some clones are missing from TCRdb's copy, which holds only in-frame ones; the method was immunoSEQ multiplex PCR. The profile shows some 420,000 clones, over 75% of them singletons. Sequences were derived from peripheral blood, sampled in a trial of Ad26.COV2.S vaccine versus placebo. Receptor source: a person between 18 and 65 years old who received the Ad26.COV2.S COVID-19 vaccine or a placebo.

The chain couples TRBV3-1 (or the pseudogene TRBV3-2) to TRBJ1-1; D ambiguous. Trimming shortened V by 1 base and J by 0 bases, and 12 bases separated the two germline ends. CDR1 and CDR2 from the germline V gene are LGHDT and YNNKEL (reference sequence). The length of the CDR3 is 16 residues. CDR3 coding DNA: TGTGCCAGCAGCCAAGTTAAGTGGCCCTTGAACACTGAAGCTTTCTTT. This sequence encodes CASSQVKWPLNTEAFF.

This clone was recorded once. The rearrangement joins TRBV30 to TRBJ1-2, with D tentatively TRBD1 (5 bases). The CDR3 is 15 amino acids. CDR1 GTSNPN and CDR2 SVGIG come from the germline V gene (reference sequence). V was trimmed by 4 bases and J by 4 bases, leaving 19 bases between them. The DNA for the CDR3 is TGTGCCTGGACCTCCACGAGGGGCGCCGGCTATGGCTACACCTTC. Residues: CAWTSTRGAGYGYTF.

V gene TRBV4-3 combines with J gene TRBJ1-5; a weak D match, TRBD1 (5 bases). This CDR3 spans 17 amino acids. CDR1 LGHNA and CDR2 YSLEER come from the germline V gene. Trimming took 0 bases from V and 5 from J, leaving 17 bases between them. CDR3 protein: CASSQDAARDQYQPQHF. In DNA, the CDR3 is TGCGCCAGCAGCCAAGATGCGGCCCGGGACCAATATCAGCCCCAGCATTTT.

V and J are TRBV28 and TRBJ1-6; D is ambiguous. This CDR3 is 14 amino acids long. The ends were cut back, 2 bases at V and 8 bases at J, with 10 bases in the middle. Per germline, CDR1 MDHEN and CDR2 SYDVKM. Here the CDR3 reads CASSLSYGYSPLHF. The CDR3 DNA sequence: TGTGCCAGCAGTTTAAGCTATGGGTATTCACCCCTCCACTTT.

This chain connects TRBV5-6 to TRBJ2-3; 13 nucleotides line up with TRBD2. The CDR3 length is 16 residues. V shed 4 bases, J shed 3 bases, and the junction held 5 bases outside the gene matches. In germline, CDR1 is SGHDT, CDR2 YYEEEE. The CDR3 sequence: CASSRLAGGLTDTQYF. In DNA form, the CDR3 reads TGTGCCAGCAGCCGACTAGCGGGGGGTCTGACAGATACGCAGTATTTT.

The chain has TRBV12-3 or TRBV12-4 and TRBJ1-1; TRBD1 agrees at 7 bases. V lost 6 bases and J lost 4; bases outside the gene matches: 5. This CDR3 spans 13 amino acids. The CDR3 nucleotides are TGTGCCAGCAGCCTAGGGGGCGTCACTGAAGCTTTCTTT. This translates into CASSLGGVTEAFF.

Turning to this clone: This sample includes further DNA sequences coding for the same CDR3. This sequence joins TRBV7-9 and TRBJ2-7; unclear D gene. Germline V gene data show CDR1 as SEHNR and CDR2 as FQNEAQ (reference sequence). The CDR3 runs 12 residues. The V end lost 5 bases, the J end lost 2 bases, and 7 bases lay between the germline ends. CDR3 loop: CASSPTTYEQYF. The CDR3 bases are TGTGCCAGCAGCCCGACCACCTACGAGCAGTACTTC. Full variable domain (outside the CDR3, taken from reference TRBV7-9 and TRBJ2-7): DTGVSQNPRHKITKRGQNVTFRCDPISEHNRLYWYRQTLGQGPEFLTYFQNEAQLEKSRLLSDRFSAERPKGSFSTLEIQRTEQGDSAMYLCASSPTTYEQYFGPGTRLTVT.

This clone was observed a single time. The same CDR3 can be traced to other DNA sequences in this sample. The chain is built from TRBV10-1 and TRBJ1-1, with D uncertain. This CDR3 contains 11 residues. The V end lost 2 bases, the J end lost 5 bases, and 3 bases lay between the germline ends. Germline V CDR1 and CDR2: WNHNN, SYGVQD (reference sequence). The CDR3 nucleotides are TGCGCCAGCAGTGAGGGGACTGAAGCTTTCTTT. Translation: CASSEGTEAFF.

This chain connects TRBV10-1 to TRBJ1-5, with D unresolved. The CDR3 extends over 14 amino acids. Germline lookup yields CDR1 WNHNN and CDR2 SYGVQD (reference sequence). Between the trimmed V and J ends, which lost 7 bases and 0 bases, there was a span of 10 bases. The CDR3 DNA is TGCGCCAGCATTAAGTTGATTAGCAATCAGCCCCAGCATTTT. It codes for CASIKLISNQPQHF.

V and J are TRBV19 and TRBJ1-4; maybe TRBD1 (5 bases). Germline V gene lookup returns CDR1 LNHDA and CDR2 SQIVND (reference sequence). The CDR3 contains 14 residues. The V and J ends lost 5 bases and 8 bases respectively, with 15 bases between them. The CDR3 region has the DNA TGTGCCAGTAGTCGTTCCGGGACGTTGGAAAAACTGTTTTTT. It is translated as CASSRSGTLEKLFF.

This chain uses TRBV29-1 with TRBJ2-5; 9 bases map to TRBD1. Germline assignment: CDR1 SQVTM and CDR2 ANQGSEA. The CDR3 extends over 13 amino acids. The V segment lost 8 bases and the J segment 5 bases; nucleotides outside the gene matches: 9. The DNA of the CDR3 is TGCAGCACGCGAGGGACAGGGTGGGAGACCCAGTACTTC. This sequence encodes CSTRGTGWETQYF.

This clone was detected a few times. V and J are TRBV11-2 and TRBJ1-1, with D unresolved. V dropped 2 bases and J dropped 9 bases, with 16 bases sitting between them. CDR1 is SGHAT, CDR2 FQNNGV, per germline. The CDR3 extends over 14 amino acids. The CDR3 DNA reads as TGTGCCAGCAGCTTATTTTCCGCAAGGGTTCAAGCTTTCTTT. Amino acids: CASSLFSARVQAFF.

About this clone itself: Relative to the germline gene, one junction end is altered; a read error may explain this. This chain connects TRBV7-7 to TRBJ2-5; unclear D gene. The CDR3 is 13 residues long. Germline assignment: CDR1 SSHAT and CDR2 FNYEAQ (reference sequence). CDR3 sequence (DNA): TGTGCTAGCAGCTTAGCCCCTCAAGAGACCCAGTACTTC. It yields the protein CASSLAPQETQYF.

V gene TRBV19 combines with J gene TRBJ2-7; D tentatively reads TRBD1 or TRBD2 (5 bases each). The germline V gene encodes CDR1 LNHDA and CDR2 SQIVND (reference sequence). The V gene lost 6 bases and the J gene lost 3 bases, with 18 bases spanning the gap. This CDR3 spans 15 amino acids. This CDR3 reads CASRFRDGAFYEQYF. CDR3 in DNA: TGTGCCAGTAGGTTCCGGGACGGAGCCTTCTACGAGCAGTACTTC. Full variable domain (rest looked up from reference TRBV19 and TRBJ2-7): DGGITQSPKYLFRKEGQNVTLSCEQNLNHDAMYWYRQDPGQGLRLIYYSQIVNDFQKGDIAEGYSVSREKKESFPLTVTSAQKNPTAFYLCASRFRDGAFYEQYFGPGTRLTVT.

This rearrangement joins TRBV24-1 to TRBJ2-7, with TRBD2 matching over 7 bases. From germline, CDR1 is KGHDR and CDR2 SFDVKD. The CDR3 is 14 residues long. Trimming cost V 5 bases and J 3 bases; bases outside gene matches: 6. The CDR3 nucleotides are TGTGCCACCAGTGCGGGGGGATCCTTCTACGAGCAGTACTTC. Protein sequence: CATSAGGSFYEQYF.

The V call is TRBV4-1, the J call TRBJ2-1; 9 bases fit TRBD2. Germline V gives CDR1 MGHRA, CDR2 YSYEKL. The CDR3 is made up of 17 amino acids. The V and J ends lost 2 bases and 4 bases, in that order; junction bases with no gene match: 9. The DNA for the CDR3 is TGCGCCAGCAGCCAAAGATCACTAGCGGGCCTTTACAATGAGCAGTTCTTC. This gives the protein CASSQRSLAGLYNEQFF.

This clone was counted a few times. The rearrangement links TRBV7-9 to TRBJ1-2; D may be TRBD1 (5 bases). The CDR3 length is 12 residues. The V end was cut by 3 bases, the J end by 8 bases, with 10 bases between. Germline loops: CDR1 SEHNR, CDR2 FQNEAQ (reference sequence). The chain's CDR3 is CASSLEGWGYTF. Written as DNA, the CDR3 is TGTGCCAGCAGCTTGGAGGGGTGGGGCTACACCTTC.

Worth noting for this clone: At one boundary the junction diverges from the germline segment, which might be a read error. The V call is TRBV6-5, the J call TRBJ2-2; unclear D gene. Germline V lookup: CDR1 MNHEY, CDR2 SVGAGI. The CDR3 is made up of 13 amino acids. The CDR3 nucleotides are TGTGCCAGCAGTCACTCTACCAGGGGGGAGCTGTTTTTT. This encodes CASSHSTRGELFF.

The V gene is TRBV2, the J gene TRBJ2-4; TRBD2 matches at 14 bases. CDR1 is SNHLY, CDR2 FYNNEI, per germline. This CDR3 region has 20 residues. V was clipped by 10 bases and J by 1 base; unmatched bases: 18. CDR3 in amino acids: CAILLARLAGGPLAKNIQYF. The CDR3, as DNA: TGTGCCATCCTACTTGCTAGACTAGCGGGGGGGCCCTTGGCCAAAAACATTCAGTACTTC.

The J gene is TRBJ2-2, the V gene TRBV9, with a weak D call TRBD1 (6 bases). CDR3 length: 16 amino acids. Germline CDR1 is SGDLS and CDR2 is YYNGEE. V shed 4 bases and J shed 4 bases, with 17 bases lying between them. CDR3 sequence: CASSPLKGGSTGELFF. The CDR3 DNA reads TGTGCCAGCAGCCCCTTGAAAGGGGGTAGCACCGGGGAGCTGTTTTTT.

The chain employs TRBV28 and TRBJ1-4; a possible D gene is TRBD1 (5 bases). Germline CDR1 and CDR2: MDHEN and SYDVKM. The CDR3 loop spans 13 amino acids. Deletions cut 11 bases from V and 5 bases from J, with 15 bases between. CDR3 sequence reads: CACRGGANEKLFF. CDR3 nucleotides: TGTGCCTGCCGGGGGGGTGCGAATGAAAAACTGTTTTTT.

V gene TRBV20-1 combines with J gene TRBJ2-5; 7 bases map to TRBD1. CDR1 and CDR2 (germline): DFQATT, SNEGSKA (reference sequence). V gave up 5 bases and J gave up 4 bases; unmatched junction bases: 1. This CDR3 spans 11 amino acids. CDR3 sequence reads: CSAEGAETQYF. The CDR3 region has the DNA TGCAGTGCTGAGGGGGCAGAGACCCAGTACTTC.

The chain joins TRBV5-5 to TRBJ2-7; 10 positions match TRBD1. The CDR3 is made up of 14 amino acids. Germline V gene data show CDR1 as SGHKS and CDR2 as YYEKEE (reference sequence). Losses at the gene ends were 3 bases for V and 3 bases for J; bases not matched to a gene: 3. The CDR3 nucleotides are TGTGCCAGCAGCTCGGGACAGGGGAACTACGAGCAGTACTTC. Protein: CASSSGQGNYEQYF.